This TCR beta chain was recovered during a study of blood T cells in healthy people across ages. Study conclusions and caveats: Across the age range, TCR beta diversity per million T cells fell in a roughly linear way.

This clonotype was detected only a few times. No antigen is known for it. This CDR3 has 14 residues. Germline values: CDR1 SGHAT, CDR2 FQNNGV. V lost 5 bases to trimming and J lost 9 bases, with 17 bases between them. The authors ran a second PCR of about 7 to 11 cycles using a sample-barcoded 5' primer and a J-beta primer mix. TCRdb independently ran MiXCR on the 5' RACE reads; one entry per CDR3 protein. Altogether 700,000 or so distinct CDR3 sequences are present, over 20% being singletons, with the ten largest covering roughly 22%. Per individual sample, total RNA of at least 5 micrograms was extracted.

The chain recombines TRBV11-2 with TRBJ2-1; tentative D call: TRBD2 (6 bases). Material: blood. This clonotype originated in a man aged 70-80 years in good health. Here the CDR3 DNA reads TGTGCCAGCAGCCCGTTAACGGGAGTACTTGAGCAGTTCTTC. It codes for CASSPLTGVLEQFF.